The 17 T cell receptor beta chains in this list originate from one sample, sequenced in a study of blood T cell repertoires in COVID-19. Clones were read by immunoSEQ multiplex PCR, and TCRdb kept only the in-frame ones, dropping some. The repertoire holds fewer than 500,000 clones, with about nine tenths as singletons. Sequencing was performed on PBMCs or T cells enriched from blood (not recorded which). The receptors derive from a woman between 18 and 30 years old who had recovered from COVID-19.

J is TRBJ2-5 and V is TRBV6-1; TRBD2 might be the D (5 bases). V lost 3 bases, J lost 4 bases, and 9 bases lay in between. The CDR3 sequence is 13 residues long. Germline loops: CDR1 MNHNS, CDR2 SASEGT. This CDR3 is CASSERAGETQYF. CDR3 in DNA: TGTGCCAGCAGTGAGAGGGCGGGAGAGACCCAGTACTTC.

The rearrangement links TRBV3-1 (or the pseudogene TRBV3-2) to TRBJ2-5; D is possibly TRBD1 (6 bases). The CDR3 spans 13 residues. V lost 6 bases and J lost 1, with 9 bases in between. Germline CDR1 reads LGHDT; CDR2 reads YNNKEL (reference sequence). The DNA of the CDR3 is TGTGCCAGCAGGAGGACAGCCCAAGAGACCCAGTACTTC. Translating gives CASRRTAQETQYF.

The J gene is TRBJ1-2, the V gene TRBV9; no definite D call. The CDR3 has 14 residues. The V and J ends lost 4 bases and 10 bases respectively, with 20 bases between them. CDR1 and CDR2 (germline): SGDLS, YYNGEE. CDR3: CASSSGRGSWDYTF. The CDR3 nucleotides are TGTGCCAGCAGCTCGGGTCGGGGTTCCTGGGACTACACCTTC.

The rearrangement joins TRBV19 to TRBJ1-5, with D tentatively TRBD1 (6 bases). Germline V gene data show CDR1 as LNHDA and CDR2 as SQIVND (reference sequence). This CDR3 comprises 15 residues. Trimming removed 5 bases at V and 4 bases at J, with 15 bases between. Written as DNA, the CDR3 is TGTGCCAGTAGTGACAGGCCCACGGGGAATCAGCCCCAGCATTTT. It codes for CASSDRPTGNQPQHF.

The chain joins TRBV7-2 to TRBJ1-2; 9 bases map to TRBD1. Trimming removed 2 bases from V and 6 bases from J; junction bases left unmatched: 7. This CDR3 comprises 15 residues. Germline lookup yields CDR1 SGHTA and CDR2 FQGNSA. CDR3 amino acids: CASSLPGQGLDGYTF. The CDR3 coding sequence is TGTGCCAGCAGCTTACCGGGACAGGGTCTGGATGGCTACACCTTC.

The CDR3 region has the DNA TGTGCCTGGAGTGCCCCGGGGGGCTACACCTTC. Residues: CAWSAPGGYTF. This chain links TRBV30 with TRBJ1-2; D gene unclear. The CDR3 spans 11 residues. In germline, CDR1 is GTSNPN, CDR2 SVGIG (reference sequence). V lost 1 base to trimming and J lost 8 bases, with 8 bases between them.

The CDR3 DNA reads TGCGCCAGCAGCCGTCGGGACAGGCCTTACAATGAGCAGTTCTTC. Protein: CASSRRDRPYNEQFF. The chain is built from TRBV5-1 and TRBJ2-1, with TRBD1 matching 8 bases. CDR3 length equals 15 residues. Germline CDR1 SGHRS, CDR2 YFSETQ. The ends lost 4 bases at V and 4 bases at J; junction bases unmatched: 7.

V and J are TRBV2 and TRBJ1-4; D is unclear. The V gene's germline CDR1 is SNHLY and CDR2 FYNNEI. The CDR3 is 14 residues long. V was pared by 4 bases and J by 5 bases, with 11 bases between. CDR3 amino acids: CASSGERTNEKLFF. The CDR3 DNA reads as TGTGCCAGCAGTGGGGAGCGCACGAATGAAAAACTGTTTTTT. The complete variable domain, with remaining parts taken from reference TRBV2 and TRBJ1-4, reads EPEVTQTPSHQVTQMGQEVILRCVPISNHLYFYWYRQILGQKVEFLVSFYNNEISEKSEIFDDQFSVERPDGSNFTLKIRSTKLEDSAMYFCASSGERTNEKLFFGSGTQLSVL.

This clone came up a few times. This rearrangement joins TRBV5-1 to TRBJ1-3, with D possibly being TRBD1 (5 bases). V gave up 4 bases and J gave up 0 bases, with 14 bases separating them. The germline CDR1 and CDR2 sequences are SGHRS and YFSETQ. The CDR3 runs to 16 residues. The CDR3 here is CASSLTDTSSGNTIYF. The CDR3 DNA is TGCGCCAGCAGCCTTACGGACACAAGCTCTGGAAACACCATATATTTT.

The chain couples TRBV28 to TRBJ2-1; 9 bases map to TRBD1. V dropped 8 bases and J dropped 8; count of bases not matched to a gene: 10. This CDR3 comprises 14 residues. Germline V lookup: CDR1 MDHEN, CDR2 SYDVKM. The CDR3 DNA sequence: TGTGCCAGCTCCGGGACAGGGAGGATAGATGAGCAGTTCTTC. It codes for CASSGTGRIDEQFF. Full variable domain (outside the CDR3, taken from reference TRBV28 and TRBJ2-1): DVKVTQSSRYLVKRTGEKVFLECVQDMDHENMFWYRQDPGLGLRLIYFSYDVKMKEKGDIPEGYSVSREKKERFSLILESASTNQTSMYLCASSGTGRIDEQFFGPGTRLTVL.

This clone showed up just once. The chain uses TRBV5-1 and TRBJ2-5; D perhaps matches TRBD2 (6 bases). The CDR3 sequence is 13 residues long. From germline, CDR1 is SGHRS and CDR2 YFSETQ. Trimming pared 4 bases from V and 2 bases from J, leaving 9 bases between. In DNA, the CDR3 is TGCGCCAGCAGCGTCGGGGGACAAGAGACCCAGTACTTC. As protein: CASSVGGQETQYF. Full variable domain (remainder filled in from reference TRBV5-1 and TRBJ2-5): KAGVTQTPRYLIKTRGQQVTLSCSPISGHRSVSWYQQTPGQGLQFLFEYFSETQRNKGNFPGRFSGRQFSNSRSEMNVSTLELGDSALYLCASSVGGQETQYFGPGTRLLVL.

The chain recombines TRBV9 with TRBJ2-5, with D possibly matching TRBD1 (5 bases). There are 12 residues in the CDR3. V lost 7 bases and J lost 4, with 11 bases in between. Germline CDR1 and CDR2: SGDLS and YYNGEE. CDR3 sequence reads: CASGSTAETQYF. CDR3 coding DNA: TGTGCCAGCGGTTCGACAGCAGAGACCCAGTACTTC.

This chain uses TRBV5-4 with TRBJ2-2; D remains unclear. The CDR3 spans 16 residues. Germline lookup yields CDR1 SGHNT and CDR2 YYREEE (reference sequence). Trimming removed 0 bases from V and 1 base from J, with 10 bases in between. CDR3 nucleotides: TGTGCCAGCAGCTTGGCTGTGACACGGAACACCGGGGAGCTGTTTTTT. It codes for CASSLAVTRNTGELFF.

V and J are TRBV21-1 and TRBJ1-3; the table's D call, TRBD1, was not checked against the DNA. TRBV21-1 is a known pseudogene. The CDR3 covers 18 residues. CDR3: CASSKKCHRDFSGNTIYF. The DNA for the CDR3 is TGTGCCAGCAGCAAAAAATGTCACAGAGATTTCTCTGGAAACACCATATATTTT.

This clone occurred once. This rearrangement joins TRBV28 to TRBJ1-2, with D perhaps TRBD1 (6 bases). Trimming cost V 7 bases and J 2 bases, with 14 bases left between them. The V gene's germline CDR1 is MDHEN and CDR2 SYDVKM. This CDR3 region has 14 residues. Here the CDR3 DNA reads TGTGCCAGCATTCCTTCGGACAGAAACTATGGCTACACCTTC. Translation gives CASIPSDRNYGYTF.

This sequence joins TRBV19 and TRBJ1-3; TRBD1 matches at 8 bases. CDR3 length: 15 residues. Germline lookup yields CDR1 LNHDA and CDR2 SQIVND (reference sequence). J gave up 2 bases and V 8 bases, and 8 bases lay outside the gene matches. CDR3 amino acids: CASGLGTGAGNTIYF. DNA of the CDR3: TGTGCCAGTGGATTAGGGACAGGCGCTGGAAACACCATATATTTT.

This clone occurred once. The CDR3 DNA is TGTGCCAGTGTGGCCGCAGCTAACTATGGCTACACCTTC. It specifies CASVAAANYGYTF. The chain employs TRBV10-3 and TRBJ1-2; no reliable D call. The CDR3 is 13 amino acids. V dropped 10 bases and J dropped 0 bases, with 12 bases sitting between them. Per germline, CDR1 ENHRY and CDR2 SYGVKD.